Below, 8 T cell receptor beta chains from the same sample are listed, as sequenced in a study of blood T cell repertoires in COVID-19. TCRdb keeps only in-frame clones here, not all; method: immunoSEQ multiplex PCR. This table holds approximately 93,000 clones, 80% to 90% found once. The sequenced material came from peripheral blood. The receptors were sampled from a man aged 45-65 years with COVID-19, enrolled during active disease.

The V call is TRBV4-1, the J call TRBJ1-2; 10 positions agree with TRBD1. CDR1 and CDR2 (germline): MGHRA, YSYEKL. The CDR3 is made up of 14 amino acids. Germline trimming cut 4 bases from V and 3 bases from J; bases unmatched to any gene: 2. The CDR3 spells CASSRQGAYYGYTF. The DNA for the CDR3 is TGCGCCAGCAGCCGACAGGGGGCTTACTATGGCTACACCTTC.

The gene calls are TRBV3-1 (or the pseudogene TRBV3-2) and TRBJ1-6, with a possible D match to TRBD1 (5 bases). The CDR3 has 15 residues. Germline-derived CDR1 and CDR2 are LGHDT and YNNKEL (reference sequence). Deletions cut 0 bases from V and 8 bases from J, with 11 bases between. The CDR3 nucleotides read TGTGCCAGCAGCCAAGAAACCCGGGGGGATTCACCCCTCCACTTT. It is translated as CASSQETRGDSPLHF.

The table lists this clone with a few counts. This rearrangement joins TRBV18 to TRBJ2-1; TRBD1 matches 7 bases. J lost 0 bases, V lost 3 bases, and 2 bases had no gene match. CDR1 is KGHSH, CDR2 LQKENI, per germline. This CDR3 has 15 residues. For the CDR3, the DNA is TGTGCCAGCTCACCGGACAGGAGCTCCTACAATGAGCAGTTCTTC. Protein: CASSPDRSSYNEQFF.

The chain joins TRBV5-4 to TRBJ2-7; no definite D call. The length of the CDR3 is 14 residues. Germline V CDR1 and CDR2: SGHNT, YYREEE (reference sequence). V was clipped by 4 bases and J by 2 bases, with 13 bases between them. The CDR3 DNA follows: TGTGCCAGCAGCGATGAATACTCCGCCTACGAGCAGTACTTC. Protein sequence: CASSDEYSAYEQYF.

The chain is built from TRBV12-3 or TRBV12-4 and TRBJ1-6; TRBD1 is a possible D gene (5 bases). V lost 2 bases to trimming and J lost 7 bases, with 6 bases between them. This CDR3 has 13 residues. The CDR3 DNA sequence: TGTGCCAGCAGTTTACAGGGAAATTCACCCCTCCACTTT. Translating it yields CASSLQGNSPLHF.

V gene TRBV7-2 combines with J gene TRBJ2-1, with D unclear. Looked up from germline, CDR1 is SGHTA and CDR2 is FQGNSA. This CDR3 is built from 11 residues. Trimming removed 5 bases from V and 11 bases from J, with 10 bases in between. In DNA form, the CDR3 reads TGTGCCAGCAGCCCGGGTCGGAAGCAGTTCTTC. Residues: CASSPGRKQFF.

The chain carries TRBV7-9 and TRBJ1-1; D call uncertain. With 3 bases removed from V and 1 base from J, the gap between germline ends came to 6 bases. Germline V gene data show CDR1 as SEHNR and CDR2 as FQNEAQ (reference sequence). The CDR3 runs 13 residues. The CDR3 DNA reads TGTGCCAGCAGCTTGCAGGAGAACACTGAAGCTTTCTTT. It is translated as CASSLQENTEAFF. The full variable domain, in which reference TRBV7-9 and TRBJ1-1 provide the parts outside the CDR3, is DTGVSQNPRHKITKRGQNVTFRCDPISEHNRLYWYRQTLGQGPEFLTYFQNEAQLEKSRLLSDRFSAERPKGSFSTLEIQRTEQGDSAMYLCASSLQENTEAFFGQGTRLTVV.

The chain carries TRBV15 and TRBJ1-5, with TRBD1 matching over 9 bases. J was trimmed by 7 bases and V by 4 bases; bases with no gene match: 14. Germline V lookup: CDR1 LNHNV, CDR2 YYDKDF (reference sequence). CDR3 size: 17 residues. For the CDR3, the DNA is TGTGCCACCAGCAAGGTTCATACAGGGGGCCGCAGGCAGCCCCAGCATTTT. Its translation: CATSKVHTGGRRQPQHF.